This TCR beta chain was captured by sequencing in a study of Ad26.COV2.S vaccination and SARS-CoV-2 variants. The sample holds one count of this clone. Germline lookup yields CDR1 GTSNPN and CDR2 SVGIG (reference sequence). V lost 5 bases to trimming and J lost 1 base, with 7 bases between them. The CDR3 has 12 amino acids. Assay used: immunoSEQ multiplex PCR; TCRdb lists only in-frame clones, some missing. The table has 85,000 to 120,000 clones, 80% seen once. This receptor was obtained from a human donor who had recovered from COVID-19. The chain employs TRBV30 and TRBJ2-3; D perhaps matches TRBD2 (5 bases). The material was peripheral blood, obtained after recovery from COVID-19. CDR3 sequence reads: CAWARGTDTQYF. The CDR3 nucleotides are TGTGCCTGGGCGAGGGGCACAGATACGCAGTATTTT.